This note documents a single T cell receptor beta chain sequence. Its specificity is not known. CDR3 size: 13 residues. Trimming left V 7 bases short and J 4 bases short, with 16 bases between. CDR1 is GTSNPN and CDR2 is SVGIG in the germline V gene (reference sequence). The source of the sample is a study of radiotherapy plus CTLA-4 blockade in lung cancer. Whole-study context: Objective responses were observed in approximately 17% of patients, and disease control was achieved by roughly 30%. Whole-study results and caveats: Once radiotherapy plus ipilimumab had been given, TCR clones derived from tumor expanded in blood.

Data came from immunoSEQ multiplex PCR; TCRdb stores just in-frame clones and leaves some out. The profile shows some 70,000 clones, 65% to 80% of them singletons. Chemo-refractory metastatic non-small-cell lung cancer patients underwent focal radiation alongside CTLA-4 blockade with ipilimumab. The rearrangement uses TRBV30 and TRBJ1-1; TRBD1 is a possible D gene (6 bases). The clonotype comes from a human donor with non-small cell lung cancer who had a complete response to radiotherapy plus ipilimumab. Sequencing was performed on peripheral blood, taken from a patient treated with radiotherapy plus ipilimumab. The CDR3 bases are TGTGCCTCTAGGGACAAACGAACCACTGAAGCTTTCTTT. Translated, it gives CASRDKRTTEAFF.